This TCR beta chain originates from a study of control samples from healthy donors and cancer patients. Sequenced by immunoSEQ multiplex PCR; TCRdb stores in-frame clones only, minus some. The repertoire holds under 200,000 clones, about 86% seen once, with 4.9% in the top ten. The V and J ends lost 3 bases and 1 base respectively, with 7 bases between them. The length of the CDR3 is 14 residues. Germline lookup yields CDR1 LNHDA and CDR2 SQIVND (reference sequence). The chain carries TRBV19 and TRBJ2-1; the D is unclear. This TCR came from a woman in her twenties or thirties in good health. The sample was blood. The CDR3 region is CASSILPSYNEQFF. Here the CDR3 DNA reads TGTGCCAGTAGTATCCTGCCTTCCTACAATGAGCAGTTCTTC.